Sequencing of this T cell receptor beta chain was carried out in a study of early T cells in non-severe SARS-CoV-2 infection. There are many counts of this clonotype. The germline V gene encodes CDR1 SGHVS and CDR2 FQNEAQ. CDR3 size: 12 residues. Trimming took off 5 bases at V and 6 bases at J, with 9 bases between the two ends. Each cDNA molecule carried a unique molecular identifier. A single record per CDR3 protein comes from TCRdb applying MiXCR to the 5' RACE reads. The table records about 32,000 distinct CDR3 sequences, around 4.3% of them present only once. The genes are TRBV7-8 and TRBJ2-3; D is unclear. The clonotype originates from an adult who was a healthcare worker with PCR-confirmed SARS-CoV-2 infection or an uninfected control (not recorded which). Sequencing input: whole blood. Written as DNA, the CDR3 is TGTGCCAGCAGCCCACCCTGGGATACGCAGTATTTT. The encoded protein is CASSPPWDTQYF.